The 28 T cell receptor beta chains in this list originate from one sample, sequenced in a study of blood T cell repertoires in COVID-19. Using immunoSEQ multiplex PCR, the repertoire was profiled, and TCRdb retains in-frame clones only, with some absent. This table has about 210,000 clones, about 83% appearing once. The sample consisted of peripheral blood. The receptor source for this set is a man aged 55 to 69 who had recovered from COVID-19.

V gene TRBV7-8 combines with J gene TRBJ2-1, with D tentatively TRBD1 (6 bases). The CDR3 loop spans 15 amino acids. The germline CDR1 and CDR2 sequences are SGHVS and FQNEAQ. V lost 6 bases, J lost 2 bases, and 14 bases lay in between. DNA of the CDR3: TGTGCCAGCAGTGCACCGGGACAAACCTACAATGAGCAGTTCTTC. Translation: CASSAPGQTYNEQFF.

Ten or more counts support this clone. This sequence joins TRBV7-3 and TRBJ1-6; D not resolved. Germline V CDR1 and CDR2: SGHTA, FQGTGA. V was trimmed by 1 base and J by 13 bases, leaving 14 bases between them. This CDR3 region has 14 residues. This chain's CDR3 is CASSLNAGRTPLHF. CDR3 DNA: TGTGCCAGCAGCTTAAATGCCGGTCGGACTCCCCTCCACTTT.

The genes are TRBV19 and TRBJ2-1; TRBD1 is a possible D gene (5 bases). The CDR3 has 14 residues. The V and J ends lost 2 bases and 0 bases respectively, with 5 bases between them. Per germline, CDR1 LNHDA and CDR2 SQIVND (reference sequence). The CDR3 here is CASSITGSYNEQFF. Written as DNA, the CDR3 is TGTGCCAGTAGTATAACAGGCTCCTACAATGAGCAGTTCTTC.

The rearrangement uses TRBV19 and TRBJ1-1; unclear D gene. CDR3 size: 14 residues. Germline loops: CDR1 LNHDA, CDR2 SQIVND (reference sequence). Trimming removed 9 bases at V and 3 bases at J, with 17 bases between. CDR3 coding DNA: TGTGCCAGGAAGGCCTATTTCGCGGACACTGAAGCTTTCTTT. The encoded protein is CARKAYFADTEAFF.

The chain links TRBV29-1 to TRBJ2-3, with 10 bases identical to TRBD1. The germline V gene encodes CDR1 SQVTM and CDR2 ANQGSEA. V dropped 7 bases and J dropped 2; count of bases not matched to a gene: 9. There are 15 residues in the CDR3. In DNA form, the CDR3 reads TGCAGCGCCAAAACGGGACAGGGGCTCACAGATACGCAGTATTTT. Its translation is CSAKTGQGLTDTQYF.

On this clone: Mismatch with germline at one junction end may stem from a read error. The chain recombines TRBV15 with TRBJ1-5; no reliable D call. CDR3 size: 14 residues. Germline CDR1 is LNHNV and CDR2 is YYDKDF (reference sequence). Written as DNA, the CDR3 is TGTGCCACCACCAGAGGCGGAAGCAATCAGCCCCAGCATTTT. It encodes CATTRGGSNQPQHF.

The J gene is TRBJ2-7, the V gene TRBV5-1; D might be TRBD2 (6 bases). V lost 0 bases, J lost 6 bases, and 13 bases lay in between. Germline V lookup: CDR1 SGHRS, CDR2 YFSETQ. CDR3 length: 14 amino acids. The CDR3 loop is CASSLAGNGGEQYF. The CDR3 DNA sequence: TGCGCCAGCAGCTTGGCAGGTAACGGGGGCGAGCAGTACTTC. Using reference TRBV5-1 and TRBJ2-7 for the parts outside the CDR3, the full variable domain is KAGVTQTPRYLIKTRGQQVTLSCSPISGHRSVSWYQQTPGQGLQFLFEYFSETQRNKGNFPGRFSGRQFSNSRSEMNVSTLELGDSALYLCASSLAGNGGEQYFGPGTRLTVT.

The chain is built from TRBV5-4 and TRBJ2-7, with a tentative D call TRBD2 (6 bases). Germline CDR1 is SGHNT and CDR2 is YYREEE (reference sequence). Trimming shortened V by 4 bases and J by 3 bases, and 14 bases separated the two germline ends. The CDR3 totals 14 residues. The CDR3 is CASSLRASDYEQYF. The CDR3, as DNA: TGTGCCAGCAGCCTCCGGGCTAGCGACTACGAGCAGTACTTC.

The V and J genes are TRBV5-1 and TRBJ2-5, with 8 bases fitting TRBD2. Germline V gene sequence: CDR1 SGHRS, CDR2 YFSETQ. This CDR3 has 16 residues. J gave up 4 bases and V 3 bases, and 11 bases lay outside the gene matches. The CDR3 region has the DNA TGCGCCAGCAGCTCTACGGGGGGGGCCGTACGAGAGACCCAGTACTTC. This translates into CASSSTGGAVRETQYF. Variable domain in full (rest from reference TRBV5-1 and TRBJ2-5): KAGVTQTPRYLIKTRGQQVTLSCSPISGHRSVSWYQQTPGQGLQFLFEYFSETQRNKGNFPGRFSGRQFSNSRSEMNVSTLELGDSALYLCASSSTGGAVRETQYFGPGTRLLVL.

This clone was found once. The chain couples TRBV2 to TRBJ1-2; 10 nucleotides agree with TRBD1. With V trimmed by 7 bases and J by 6 bases, 17 bases remained unmatched. Germline V gene sequence: CDR1 SNHLY, CDR2 FYNNEI. The CDR3 has 17 residues. The CDR3 coding sequence is TGTGCCAGCATCATCAGAATTCTGGGACAGGGGATAGATGGCTACACCTTC. This gives the protein CASIIRILGQGIDGYTF. Drawing the rest from reference TRBV2 and TRBJ1-2, the complete variable domain is EPEVTQTPSHQVTQMGQEVILRCVPISNHLYFYWYRQILGQKVEFLVSFYNNEISEKSEIFDDQFSVERPDGSNFTLKIRSTKLEDSAMYFCASIIRILGQGIDGYTFGSGTRLTVV.

This clone was observed a few times. The chain carries TRBV5-1 and TRBJ2-5; the D gene is possibly TRBD1 (6 bases). The CDR3 has 15 residues. Trimming left V 3 bases short and J 5 bases short, with 17 bases between. The V gene's germline CDR1 is SGHRS and CDR2 YFSETQ. The CDR3 protein is CASSYTGYGVETQYF. The CDR3 DNA reads as TGCGCCAGCAGCTATACAGGGTACGGGGTGGAGACCCAGTACTTC.

The rearrangement joins TRBV18 to TRBJ2-1, with D possibly matching TRBD2 (5 bases). The V gene's germline CDR1 is KGHSH and CDR2 LQKENI. The CDR3 is 14 residues long. Trimming took off 4 bases at V and 3 bases at J, with 10 bases between the two ends. The CDR3 protein is CASSQREIYNEQFF. In DNA form, the CDR3 reads TGTGCCAGCTCACAGAGGGAAATCTACAATGAGCAGTTCTTC. The complete variable domain, with remaining parts taken from reference TRBV18 and TRBJ2-1, reads NAGVMQNPRHLVRRRGQEARLRCSPMKGHSHVYWYRQLPEEGLKFMVYLQKENIIDESGMPKERFSAEFPKEGPSILRIQQVVRGDSAAYFCASSQREIYNEQFFGPGTRLTVL.

The rearrangement uses TRBV5-4 and TRBJ1-2; the match to TRBD1 covers 9 bases. Germline V gene data show CDR1 as SGHNT and CDR2 as YYREEE (reference sequence). The trim removed 4 bases at V and 4 bases at J, leaving 5 bases unmatched. There are 14 residues in the CDR3. The CDR3 is CASSRPTGGYGYTF. The CDR3 nucleotides read TGTGCCAGCAGCCGACCGACAGGGGGCTATGGCTACACCTTC.

V and J are TRBV28 and TRBJ2-2; D is perhaps TRBD1 (6 bases). The length of the CDR3 is 14 residues. The germline V gene has CDR1 MDHEN and CDR2 SYDVKM. Trimming stripped 7 bases from V and 4 bases from J, with 13 bases between. Written as DNA, the CDR3 is TGTGCCAGCATCCTAGGACAGTCCACCGGGGAGCTGTTTTTT. Translated, it gives CASILGQSTGELFF.

V usage is TRBV7-8 and J usage is TRBJ2-7; 8 bases fit TRBD2. From germline, CDR1 is SGHVS and CDR2 FQNEAQ. The CDR3 contains 17 residues. Trimming removed 5 bases from V and 0 bases from J; junction bases left unmatched: 12. The CDR3 reads CASSRTFSGDFSYEQYF. The CDR3 DNA reads as TGTGCCAGCAGCCGTACTTTTAGCGGGGATTTCTCCTACGAGCAGTACTTC.

CDR3 sequence reads: CASIRTGGQPQHF. CDR3 nucleotide sequence: TGTGCCAGTATCAGGACAGGCGGACAGCCCCAGCATTTT. The V call is TRBV12-3 or TRBV12-4, the J call TRBJ1-5; TRBD1 matches 7 bases. V lost 9 bases and J lost 7; bases outside the gene matches: 9. The CDR3 runs 13 residues.

V is TRBV3-1 (or the pseudogene TRBV3-2) and J is TRBJ2-4; 12 bases map to TRBD1. Germline V gene lookup returns CDR1 LGHDT and CDR2 YNNKEL (reference sequence). CDR3 length: 17 residues. V lost 1 base, J lost 6 bases, and 7 bases stayed unmatched. The CDR3, as DNA: TGTGCCAGCAGCCAAGCCCAGGGACAGGGGGCGGGAAACATTCAGTACTTC. Protein sequence: CASSQAQGQGAGNIQYF.

The chain joins TRBV2 to TRBJ1-5, with D perhaps TRBD1 (6 bases). CDR1 and CDR2 (germline): SNHLY, FYNNEI. This CDR3 region has 13 residues. V was cut by 5 bases and J by 7 bases, with 12 bases left in between. CDR3 sequence reads: CASSQGLGQPQHF. As DNA, the CDR3 is TGTGCCAGCAGTCAGGGGCTCGGGCAGCCCCAGCATTTT.

V is TRBV5-1 and J is TRBJ2-7; D gene unclear. From germline, CDR1 is SGHRS and CDR2 YFSETQ. V dropped 5 bases and J dropped 3 bases, with 12 bases sitting between them. The CDR3 spans 13 residues. CDR3 sequence: CASSLTANYEQYF. The DNA of the CDR3 is TGCGCCAGCAGTTTAACAGCAAACTACGAGCAGTACTTC.

The chain has TRBV5-6 and TRBJ2-6; TRBD2 agrees at 8 bases. This CDR3 has 16 residues. Germline values: CDR1 SGHDT, CDR2 YYEEEE. V lost 3 bases and J lost 2; bases outside the gene matches: 4. The chain's CDR3 is CASSWPGGPGANVLTF. As DNA, the CDR3 is TGTGCCAGCAGCTGGCCGGGGGGGCCTGGGGCCAACGTCCTGACTTTC.

The rearrangement joins TRBV10-3 to TRBJ1-5; D is unclear. Germline V gives CDR1 ENHRY, CDR2 SYGVKD. Between the trimmed V and J ends, which lost 6 bases and 3 bases, there was a span of 15 bases. The CDR3 totals 15 residues. The CDR3 sequence is CAIRNGRLFNQPQHF. CDR3 bases: TGTGCCATCAGGAACGGCAGACTCTTCAATCAGCCCCAGCATTTT.

There are a few counts of this clone. The chain links TRBV2 to TRBJ2-1; D is uncertain. V was cut by 2 bases and J by 8 bases, with 16 bases left in between. Germline-derived CDR1 and CDR2 are SNHLY and FYNNEI. CDR3 length equals 15 residues. The CDR3 loop is CASSELLTGFYEQFF. As DNA, the CDR3 is TGTGCCAGCAGTGAATTGTTAACCGGGTTCTATGAGCAGTTCTTC.

V gene TRBV6-6 combines with J gene TRBJ2-7, with TRBD1 as a possible D gene (6 bases). This CDR3 region has 14 residues. Germline CDR1 and CDR2: MNHNY and SVGAGI (reference sequence). V lost 7 bases and J lost 1, with 14 bases in between. The CDR3 nucleotides read TGTGCCAGCATGGGAACGGACAGATCCTACGAGCAGTACTTC. As protein: CASMGTDRSYEQYF.

V is TRBV19 and J is TRBJ2-7, with D possibly TRBD1 on 5 matching bases. This CDR3 is 12 amino acids long. V was cut by 3 bases and J by 3 bases, with 6 bases left in between. CDR1 and CDR2 (germline): LNHDA, SQIVND (reference sequence). In DNA, the CDR3 is TGTGCCAGTAGTATGGGGCACTACGAGCAGTACTTC. This gives the protein CASSMGHYEQYF.

This clone was counted a few times. The V call is TRBV2, the J call TRBJ2-7; tentative D call: TRBD2 (6 bases). Germline lookup yields CDR1 SNHLY and CDR2 FYNNEI. Trimming left V 5 bases short and J 0 bases short, with 11 bases between. The CDR3 has 14 residues. The CDR3 loop reads CASSRAGSSYEQYF. Here the CDR3 DNA reads TGTGCCAGCAGTCGCGCGGGGAGCTCCTACGAGCAGTACTTC.

This rearrangement joins TRBV5-4 to TRBJ2-5; 7 nucleotides line up with TRBD2. The V and J ends lost 3 bases and 5 bases, in that order; junction bases with no gene match: 7. The CDR3 runs to 14 residues. From germline, CDR1 is SGHNT and CDR2 YYREEE (reference sequence). CDR3 loop: CASSSQAGFETQYF. The DNA of the CDR3 is TGTGCCAGCAGCTCGCAAGCGGGGTTCGAGACCCAGTACTTC.

V and J are TRBV15 and TRBJ1-6; D remains unclear. The CDR3 extends over 13 amino acids. CDR1 is LNHNV, CDR2 YYDKDF, per germline (reference sequence). The ends were cut back, 0 bases at V and 7 bases at J, with 4 bases in the middle. The CDR3 loop reads CATSRDENSPLHF. For the CDR3, the DNA is TGTGCCACCAGCAGAGACGAGAATTCACCCCTCCACTTT.

This clone was recorded once. J is TRBJ2-1 and V is TRBV7-2; 12 positions match TRBD2. This CDR3 is 16 amino acids long. Trimming took 1 base from V and 12 from J; bases not matched to a gene: 10. Per the germline V gene, CDR1 is SGHTA and CDR2 is FQGNSA. The CDR3 loop is CASSLEALAGGGVQFF. In nucleotides, the CDR3 is TGTGCCAGCAGCTTAGAGGCACTAGCGGGGGGAGGGGTGCAGTTCTTC.